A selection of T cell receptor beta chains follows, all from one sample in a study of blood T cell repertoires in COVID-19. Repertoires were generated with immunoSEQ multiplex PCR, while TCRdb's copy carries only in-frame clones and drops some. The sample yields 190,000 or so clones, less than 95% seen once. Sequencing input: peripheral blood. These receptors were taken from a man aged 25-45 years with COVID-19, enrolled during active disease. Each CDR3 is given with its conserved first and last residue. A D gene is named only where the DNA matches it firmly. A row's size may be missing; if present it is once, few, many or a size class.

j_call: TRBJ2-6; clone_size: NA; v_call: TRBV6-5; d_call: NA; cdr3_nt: TGTGCCAGCGTCTGGCCGTCTGGGGCCAACGTCCTGACTTTC; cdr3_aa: CASVWPSGANVLTF
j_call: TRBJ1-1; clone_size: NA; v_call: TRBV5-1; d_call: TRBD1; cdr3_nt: TGCGCCAGCAGCTCGACAGGGGGTGGTGAAGCTTTCTTT; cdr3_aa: CASSSTGGGEAFF
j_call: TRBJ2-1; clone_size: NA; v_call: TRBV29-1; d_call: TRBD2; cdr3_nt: TGCAGCGTTGAAGGACTAGCGGGAAGCTCCTACAATGAGCAGTTCTTC; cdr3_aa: CSVEGLAGSSYNEQFF
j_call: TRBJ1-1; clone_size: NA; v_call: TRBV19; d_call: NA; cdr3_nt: TGTGCCAGTAGCTGGGGGCGGCGCATGGGATCAAACACTGAAGCTTTCTTT; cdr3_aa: CASSWGRRMGSNTEAFF
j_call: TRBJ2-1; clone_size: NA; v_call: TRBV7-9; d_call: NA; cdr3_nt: TGTGCCAGCAGCTTAGCTCAGGGAGGGTTCTTC; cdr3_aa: CASSLAQGGFF
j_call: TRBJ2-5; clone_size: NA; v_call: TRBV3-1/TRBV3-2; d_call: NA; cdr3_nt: TGTGCCAGCAGCCAAGATCCTCCGGGGTCCCAAGAGACCCAGTACTTC; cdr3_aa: CASSQDPPGSQETQYF
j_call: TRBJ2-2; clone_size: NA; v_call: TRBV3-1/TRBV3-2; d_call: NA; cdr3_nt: TGTGCCAGCAGCCAAGGGGCCCTGACGTTCGCGAACACCGGGGAGCTGTTTTTT; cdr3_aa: CASSQGALTFANTGELFF
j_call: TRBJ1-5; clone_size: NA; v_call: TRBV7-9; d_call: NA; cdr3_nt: TGTGCCAGCAGCTCCGACAGAGTTAGCAATCAGCCCCAGCATTTT; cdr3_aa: CASSSDRVSNQPQHF
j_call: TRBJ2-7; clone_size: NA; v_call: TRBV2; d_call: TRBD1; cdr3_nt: TGTGCCAGCATCGTACCCGGGACAGGGGATTACGAGCAGTACTTC; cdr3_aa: CASIVPGTGDYEQYF
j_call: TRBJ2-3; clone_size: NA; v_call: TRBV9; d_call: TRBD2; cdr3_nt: TGTGCCAGCAGCGTACCGGGAGGAAGGGCAGATACGCAGTATTTT; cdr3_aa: CASSVPGGRADTQYF
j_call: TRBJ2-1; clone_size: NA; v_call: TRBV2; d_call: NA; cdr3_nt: TGTGCCAGCAGAAAGCTCCAGGCCGACAATGAGCAGTTCTTC; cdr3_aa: CASRKLQADNEQFF
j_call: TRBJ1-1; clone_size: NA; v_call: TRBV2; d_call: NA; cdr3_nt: TGTGCCAGCAGTCTCCGGCAGGCTGGCACTGAAGCTTTCTTT; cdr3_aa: CASSLRQAGTEAFF
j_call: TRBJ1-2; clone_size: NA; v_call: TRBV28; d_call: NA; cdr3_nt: TGTGCCAGCAGTTCCCCACCAGGAAAGGGGAACTATGGCTACACCTTC; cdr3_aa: CASSSPPGKGNYGYTF
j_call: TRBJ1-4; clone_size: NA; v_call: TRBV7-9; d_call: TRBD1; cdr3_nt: TGTGCCAGCAGCTTGGACAGGGTTAATGAAAAACTGTTTTTT; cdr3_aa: CASSLDRVNEKLFF
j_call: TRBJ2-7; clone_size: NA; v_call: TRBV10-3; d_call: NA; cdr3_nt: TGTGCCATCAGACCGACACACGGTTCCTCCGAGCAGTACTTC; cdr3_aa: CAIRPTHGSSEQYF
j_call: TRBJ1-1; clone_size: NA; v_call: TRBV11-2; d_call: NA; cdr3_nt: TGTGCCAGCAGCTTAAGCTCGAGCGGCCTCACTGAAGCTTTCTTT; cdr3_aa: CASSLSSSGLTEAFF
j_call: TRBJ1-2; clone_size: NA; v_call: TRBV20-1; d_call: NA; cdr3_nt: TGCAGTGCTAGGACAGACTATGGCTACACCTTC; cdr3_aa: CSARTDYGYTF
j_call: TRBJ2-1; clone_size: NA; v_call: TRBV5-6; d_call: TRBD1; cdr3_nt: TGTGCCAGCAGCCCGGACAGGCCCTCCTACAATGAGCAGTTCTTC; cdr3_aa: CASSPDRPSYNEQFF
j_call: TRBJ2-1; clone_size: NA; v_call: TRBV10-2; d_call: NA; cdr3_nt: TGCGCCAGCAGTGAGGCGGGGAGCTCCTACAATGAGCAGTTCTTC; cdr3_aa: CASSEAGSSYNEQFF
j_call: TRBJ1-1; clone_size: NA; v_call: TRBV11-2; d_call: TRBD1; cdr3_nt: TGTGCCAGCAGCTGGGGACAGGGGGAAACTGAAGCTTTCTTT; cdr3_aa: CASSWGQGETEAFF
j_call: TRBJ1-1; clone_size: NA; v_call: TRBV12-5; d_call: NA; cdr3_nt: TGTGCTAGTGGTCCCCCAACAGGCCACACTGAAGCTTTCTTT; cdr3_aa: CASGPPTGHTEAFF
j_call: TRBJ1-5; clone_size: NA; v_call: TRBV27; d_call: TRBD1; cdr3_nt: TGTGCCAGCAGTACCTACAGGGGTCGGGTTAGCAATCAGCCCCAGCATTTT; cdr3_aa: CASSTYRGRVSNQPQHF
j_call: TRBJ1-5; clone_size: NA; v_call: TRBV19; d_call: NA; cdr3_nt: TGTGCCAGTAGGGACAGTAGCAATCAGCCCCAGCATTTT; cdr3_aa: CASRDSSNQPQHF
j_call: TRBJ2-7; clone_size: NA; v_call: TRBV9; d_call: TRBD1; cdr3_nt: TGTGCCAGCAGCGTCGGGACAGGCATTACCGAGCAGTACTTC; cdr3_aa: CASSVGTGITEQYF
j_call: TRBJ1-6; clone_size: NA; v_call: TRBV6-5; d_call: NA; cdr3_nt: TGTGCCAGCAGTTTACAGGGATTCTTGGATAATTCACCCCTCCACTTT; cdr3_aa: CASSLQGFLDNSPLHF
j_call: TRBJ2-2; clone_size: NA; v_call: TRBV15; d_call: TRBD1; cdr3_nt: TGTGCCACCAGCAGAGATAGCCCACAGGGGGACACCGGGGAGCTGTTTTTT; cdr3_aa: CATSRDSPQGDTGELFF
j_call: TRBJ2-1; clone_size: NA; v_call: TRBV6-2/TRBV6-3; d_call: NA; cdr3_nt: TGTGCCAGCAGACCTAGCTCCCTCAATGAGCAGTTCTTC; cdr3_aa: CASRPSSLNEQFF
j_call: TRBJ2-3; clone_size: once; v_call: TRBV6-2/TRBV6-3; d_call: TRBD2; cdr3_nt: TGTGCCAGCAGTTATTTCCTAGCGGAGCCAGATACGCAGTATTTT; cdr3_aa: CASSYFLAEPDTQYF
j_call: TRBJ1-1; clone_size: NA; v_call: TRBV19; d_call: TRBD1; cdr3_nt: TGTGCCAGTAGTATTCTTCCAGGGGGACCCACTGAAGCTTTCTTT; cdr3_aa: CASSILPGGPTEAFF
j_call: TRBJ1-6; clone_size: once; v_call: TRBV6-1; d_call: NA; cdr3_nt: TGTGCCAGCAGTGAGGGGGCAGCGGGGAATTCACCCCTCCACTTT; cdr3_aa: CASSEGAAGNSPLHF
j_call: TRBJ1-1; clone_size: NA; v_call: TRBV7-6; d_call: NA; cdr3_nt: TGTGCCAGCAGCTTAGAGATAGCTTATCAAAACACTGAAGCTTTCTTT; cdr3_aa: CASSLEIAYQNTEAFF
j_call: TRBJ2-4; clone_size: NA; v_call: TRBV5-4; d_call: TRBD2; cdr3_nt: TGTGCCAGCAGCTTGAGCGCGGGGGGATTAGCCAAAAACATTCAGTACTTC; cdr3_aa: CASSLSAGGLAKNIQYF
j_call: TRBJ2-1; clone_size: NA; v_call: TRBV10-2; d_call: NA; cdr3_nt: TGCGCCAGCAGTGAGGCAGGGTCGAGTTGGAATGAGCAGTTCTTC; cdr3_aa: CASSEAGSSWNEQFF
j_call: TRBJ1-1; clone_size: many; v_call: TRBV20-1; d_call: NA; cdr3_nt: TGCAGTGCTAGTAATGGGGATTTGCAGGGCACTGAAGCTTTCTTT; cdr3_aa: CSASNGDLQGTEAFF
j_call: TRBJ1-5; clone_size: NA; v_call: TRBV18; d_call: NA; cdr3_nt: TGTGCCAGCTCACGTACCGGACAGAATCTAGGGGGCAATCAGCCCCAGCATTTT; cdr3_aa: CASSRTGQNLGGNQPQHF
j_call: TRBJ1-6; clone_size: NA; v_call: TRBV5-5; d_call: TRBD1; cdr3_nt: TGTGCCAGCAGCGTCGGAACCGACAGGGGGAATTCACCCCTCCACTTT; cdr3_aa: CASSVGTDRGNSPLHF
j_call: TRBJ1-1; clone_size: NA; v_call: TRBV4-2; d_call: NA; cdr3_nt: TGTGCCAGCAGCCAAGGTCAAGGGGGCACTGAAGCTTTCTTT; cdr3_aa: CASSQGQGGTEAFF
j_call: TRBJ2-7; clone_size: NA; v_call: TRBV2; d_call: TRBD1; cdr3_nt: TGTGCCAGCAGTGAGGACAGGGGCGTGGGTGAGCAGTACTTC; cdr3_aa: CASSEDRGVGEQYF
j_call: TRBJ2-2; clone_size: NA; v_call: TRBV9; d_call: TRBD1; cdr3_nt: TGTGCCAGCAGCTCACGGACAGGCCACAATTCCGGGGAGCTGTTTTTT; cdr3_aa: CASSSRTGHNSGELFF